The clone carrying this TCR beta chain was found many times. The data stem from a study of tumor-infiltrating lymphocytes in oesophageal squamous cell carcinoma. This CDR3 contains 12 residues. V was pared by 2 bases and J by 10 bases, with 11 bases between. Germline lookup yields CDR1 MNHNY and CDR2 SVGAGI (reference sequence). TCRdb re-called the PCR reads through MiXCR, storing one row per CDR3 protein. The table shows nearly 20,000 distinct CDR3 sequences, with roughly 40% occurring only once. The sample comprised esophageal tumor tissue. The rearrangement uses TRBV6-6 and TRBJ1-1, with a weak D call TRBD1 (5 bases). The clonotype originates from a male donor with esophageal squamous cell carcinoma. As DNA, the CDR3 is TGTGCCAGCAGTTACCGGGGGATGTCAGCTTTCTTT. Translation: CASSYRGMSAFF.